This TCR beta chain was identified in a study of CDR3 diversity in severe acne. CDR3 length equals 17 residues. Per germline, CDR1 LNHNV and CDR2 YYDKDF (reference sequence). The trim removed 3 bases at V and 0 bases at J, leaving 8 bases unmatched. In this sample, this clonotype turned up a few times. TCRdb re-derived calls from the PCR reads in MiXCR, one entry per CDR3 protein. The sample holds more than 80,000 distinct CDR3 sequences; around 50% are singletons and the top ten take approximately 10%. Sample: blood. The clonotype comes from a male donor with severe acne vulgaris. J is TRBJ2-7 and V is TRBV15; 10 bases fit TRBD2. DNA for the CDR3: TGTGCCACCAGCAGCGAGGTCCCTAGCGGGAGCTCCTACGAGCAGTACTTC. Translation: CATSSEVPSGSSYEQYF.